This paragraph covers one T cell receptor (beta chain) sequence. Authors' processing steps: Estimation of nucleated cell counts was performed using reference gene primer amplification. The repertoire was sequenced with immunoSEQ multiplex PCR; TCRdb's copy has only in-frame clones and lacks some. The V and J calls and clone size are taken from that table; D and trimming were inferred from the DNA. The sample has about 300,000 clones; about 90% are singletons. These data come from a study of blood T cell repertoires in COVID-19. Study-wide background: There were acute and convalescent COVID-19 samples, and they came from the United States, Italy and Spain. PBMCs, B-cell-depleted T cells, or T cells provided the cDNA or gDNA that made up the material.

The receptor comes from a woman in her forties or fifties with COVID-19, enrolled during active disease. Sample: peripheral blood.

CDR3 DNA: TGCGCCAGCAGCCAAGCGCAGGGTAACACAGATACGCAGTATTTT. Translating it yields CASSQAQGNTDTQYF. The V and J genes are TRBV4-3 and TRBJ2-3; a possible D gene is TRBD1 (5 bases). Looked up from germline, CDR1 is LGHNA and CDR2 is YSLEER. With 1 base removed from V and 2 bases from J, the gap between germline ends came to 10 bases. CDR3 length equals 15 residues.